Listed below are T cell receptor beta chains from one sample, sequenced in a study of Ad26.COV2.S vaccination and SARS-CoV-2 variants. Clones were read by immunoSEQ multiplex PCR, and TCRdb kept only the in-frame ones, dropping some. The sample has hundreds of thousands of clones; approximately 88% are singletons. The source material was peripheral blood, sampled in a trial of Ad26.COV2.S vaccine versus placebo. The origin of the receptors is a person aged 18-60 years who received the Ad26.COV2.S COVID-19 vaccine or a placebo. Both conserved end residues are part of each CDR3. Each record gives: V gene, D gene, clone size, J gene, CDR3 DNA, CDR3 protein. A D gene is named only where the DNA matches it firmly. The size field is filled for only some rows; it gives once, few, many or a size class.

V: TRBV18
D: .
size: .
J: TRBJ2-6
DNA: TGTGCCAGCTCACCAATATTCGACCGGACATTTGGGGCCAACGTCCTGACTTTC
CDR3: CASSPIFDRTFGANVLTF

V: TRBV5-1
D: TRBD1
size: .
J: TRBJ2-7
DNA: TGCGCCAGCAGCTTTACCGGGACAGGGAGTTACGAGCAGTACTTC
CDR3: CASSFTGTGSYEQYF

V: TRBV18
D: .
size: .
J: TRBJ1-4
DNA: TGTGCCAGCTCACCTCTGAATAACGAAAAACTGTTTTTT
CDR3: CASSPLNNEKLFF

V: TRBV7-8
D: TRBD1
size: .
J: TRBJ2-7
DNA: TGTGCCAGCAGCGACACCGGGACAGGGCACTACGAGCAGTACTTC
CDR3: CASSDTGTGHYEQYF

V: TRBV7-8
D: .
size: .
J: TRBJ2-7
DNA: TGTGCCAGCAGCTTCGGGGGAGCCTCCTACGAGCAGTACTTC
CDR3: CASSFGGASYEQYF

V: TRBV5-1
D: .
size: once
J: TRBJ2-7
DNA: TGCGCCAGCAGCTTGGTAACAGGGCCAGGCGAGCAGTACTTC
CDR3: CASSLVTGPGEQYF

V: TRBV5-1
D: TRBD1
size: .
J: TRBJ2-5
DNA: TGCGCCAGCAGAAGCGGACAGGGCCCCCAAGAGACCCAGTACTTC
CDR3: CASRSGQGPQETQYF

V: TRBV6-5
D: .
size: .
J: TRBJ1-5
DNA: TGTGCCAGCAGTTATGGGGTTTGGCAGCCCCAGCATTTT
CDR3: CASSYGVWQPQHF

V: TRBV10-3
D: .
size: once
J: TRBJ1-1
DNA: TGTGCCATCAGTCCCTCCGGGGCGCGGGCTGAAGCTTTCTTT
CDR3: CAISPSGARAEAFF

V: TRBV29-1
D: TRBD2
size: .
J: TRBJ2-1
DNA: TGCAGCGTTGAGAGCGGGGGAACCAGGGGGTTCTTC
CDR3: CSVESGGTRGFF

V: TRBV12-3/TRBV12-4
D: .
size: .
J: TRBJ2-3
DNA: TGTGCCAGCAGTTTCGCGGACACAGATACGCAGTATTTT
CDR3: CASSFADTDTQYF

V: TRBV19
D: TRBD1
size: .
J: TRBJ2-4
DNA: TGTGCCAGTAGTGGGCGGGACAGGGGAATTCAGTACTTC
CDR3: CASSGRDRGIQYF

V: TRBV10-1
D: .
size: .
J: TRBJ2-1
DNA: TGCGCCAGCAGTGAAGAGCGGAGCTACAATGAGCAGTTCTTC
CDR3: CASSEERSYNEQFF

V: TRBV7-3
D: TRBD2
size: .
J: TRBJ2-2
DNA: TGTGCCAGCAGCGGAACCGGGACTAGCGGGGGCCGAGGGGCCGGGGAGCTGTTTTTT
CDR3: CASSGTGTSGGRGAGELFF

V: TRBV7-2
D: .
size: .
J: TRBJ2-5
DNA: TGTGCCAGCAGCTTAGCGATCTCAGAGACCCAGTACTTC
CDR3: CASSLAISETQYF

V: TRBV11-2
D: .
size: .
J: TRBJ2-7
DNA: TGTGCCAGCAGCCCCTTCTCCAGCTACGAGCAGTACTTC
CDR3: CASSPFSSYEQYF

V: TRBV29-1
D: .
size: .
J: TRBJ2-1
DNA: TGCAGCGTTGCCGGGAGAACCCACAATGAGCAGTTCTTC
CDR3: CSVAGRTHNEQFF

V: TRBV5-1
D: .
size: .
J: TRBJ1-1
DNA: TGCGCCAGCAGCTCCACAGGGTCGGAGATGAACACTGAAGCTTTCTTT
CDR3: CASSSTGSEMNTEAFF

V: TRBV7-9
D: .
size: .
J: TRBJ2-5
DNA: TGTGCCAGCTCGTACCAAGAGACCCAGTACTTC
CDR3: CASSYQETQYF

V: TRBV19
D: .
size: .
J: TRBJ2-7
DNA: TGTGCCAGTAGTCCCTGGACACCGGACTACTCCTACGAGCAGTACTTC
CDR3: CASSPWTPDYSYEQYF

V: TRBV29-1
D: .
size: once
J: TRBJ1-2
DNA: TGCAGCGTCGGTGACAGAAACTATGGCTACACCTTC
CDR3: CSVGDRNYGYTF

V: TRBV6-4
D: .
size: .
J: TRBJ2-1
DNA: TGTGCCAGCAGTGATCTCCCAGACGGCGGCAATGAGCAGTTCTTC
CDR3: CASSDLPDGGNEQFF

V: TRBV18
D: .
size: .
J: TRBJ1-1
DNA: TGTGCCAGCTCACCCCCCTTCGGGCGGGGGCCGAACACTGAAGCTTTCTTT
CDR3: CASSPPFGRGPNTEAFF